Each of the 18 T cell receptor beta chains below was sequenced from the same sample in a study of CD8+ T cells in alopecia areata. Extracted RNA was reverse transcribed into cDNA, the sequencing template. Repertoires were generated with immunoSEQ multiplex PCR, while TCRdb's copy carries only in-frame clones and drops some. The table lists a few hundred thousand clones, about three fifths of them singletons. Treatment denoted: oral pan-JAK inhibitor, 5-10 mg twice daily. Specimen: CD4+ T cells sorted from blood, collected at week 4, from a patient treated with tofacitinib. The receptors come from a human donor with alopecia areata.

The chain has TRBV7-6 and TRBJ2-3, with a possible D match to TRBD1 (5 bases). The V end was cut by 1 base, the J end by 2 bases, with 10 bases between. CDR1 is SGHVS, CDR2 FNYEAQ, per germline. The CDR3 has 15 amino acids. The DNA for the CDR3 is TGTGCCAGCAGCTTAGATGACAGCGACACAGATACGCAGTATTTT. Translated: CASSLDDSDTDTQYF.

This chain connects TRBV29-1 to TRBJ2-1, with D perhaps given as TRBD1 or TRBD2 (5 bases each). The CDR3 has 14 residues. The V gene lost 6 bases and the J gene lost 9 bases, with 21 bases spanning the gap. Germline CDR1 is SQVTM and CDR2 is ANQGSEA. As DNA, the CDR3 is TGCAGCGTGATTGGGACCCATCCTTTTGTTGAGCAGTTCTTC. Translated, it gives CSVIGTHPFVEQFF.

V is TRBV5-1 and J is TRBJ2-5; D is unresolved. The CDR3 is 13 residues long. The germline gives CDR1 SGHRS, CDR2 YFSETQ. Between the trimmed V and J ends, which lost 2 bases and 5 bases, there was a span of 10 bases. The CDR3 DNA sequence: TGCGCCAGCAGCTTCCGAGGTCAGGAGACCCAGTACTTC. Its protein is CASSFRGQETQYF.

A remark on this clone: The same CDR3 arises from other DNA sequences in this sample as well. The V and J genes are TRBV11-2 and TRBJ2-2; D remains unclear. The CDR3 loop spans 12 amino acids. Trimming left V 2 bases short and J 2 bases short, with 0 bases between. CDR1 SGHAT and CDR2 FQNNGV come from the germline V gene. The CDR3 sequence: CASSLNTGELFF. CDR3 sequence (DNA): TGTGCCAGCAGCTTAAACACCGGGGAGCTGTTTTTT. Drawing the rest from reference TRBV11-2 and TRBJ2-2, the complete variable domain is EAGVAQSPRYKIIEKRQSVAFWCNPISGHATLYWYQQILGQGPKLLIQFQNNGVVDDSQLPKDRFSAERLKGVDSTLKIQPAKLEDSAVYLCASSLNTGELFFGEGSRLTVL.

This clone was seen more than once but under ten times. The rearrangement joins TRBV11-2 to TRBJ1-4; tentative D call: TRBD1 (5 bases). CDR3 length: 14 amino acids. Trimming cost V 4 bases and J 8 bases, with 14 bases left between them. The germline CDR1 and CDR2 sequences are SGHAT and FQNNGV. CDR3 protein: CASSSRGRTEKLFF. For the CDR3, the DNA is TGTGCCAGCAGCTCCCGGGGCCGGACCGAAAAACTGTTTTTT.

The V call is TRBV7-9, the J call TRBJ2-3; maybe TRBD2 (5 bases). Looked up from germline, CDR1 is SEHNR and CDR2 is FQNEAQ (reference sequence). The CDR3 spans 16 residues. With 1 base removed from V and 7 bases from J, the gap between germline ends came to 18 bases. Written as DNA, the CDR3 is TGTGCCAGCAGCTTAGAAGGTGGGAGAATACAGAATACGCAGTATTTT. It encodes CASSLEGGRIQNTQYF.

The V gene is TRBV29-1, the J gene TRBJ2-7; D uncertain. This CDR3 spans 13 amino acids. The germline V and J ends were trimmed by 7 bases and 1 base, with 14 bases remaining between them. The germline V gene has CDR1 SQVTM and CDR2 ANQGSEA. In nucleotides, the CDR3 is TGCAGCGCCAAAGGCGCAGTGTCCTACGAGCAGTACTTC. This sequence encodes CSAKGAVSYEQYF.

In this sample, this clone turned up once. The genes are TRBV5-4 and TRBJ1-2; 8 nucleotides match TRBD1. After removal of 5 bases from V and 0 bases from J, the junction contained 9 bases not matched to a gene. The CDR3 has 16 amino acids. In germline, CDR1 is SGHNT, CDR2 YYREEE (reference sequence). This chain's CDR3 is CASRRTGQNPNYGYTF. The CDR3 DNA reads TGTGCCAGCAGGCGGACAGGGCAAAACCCTAACTATGGCTACACCTTC.

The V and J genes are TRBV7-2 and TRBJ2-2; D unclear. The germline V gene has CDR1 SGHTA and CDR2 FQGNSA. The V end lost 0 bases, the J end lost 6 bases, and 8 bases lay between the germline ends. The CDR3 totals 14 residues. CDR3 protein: CASSLALGPGELFF. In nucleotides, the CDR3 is TGTGCCAGCAGCTTAGCTTTAGGGCCCGGGGAGCTGTTTTTT. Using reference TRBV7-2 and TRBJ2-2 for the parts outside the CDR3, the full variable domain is GAGVSQSPSNKVTEKGKDVELRCDPISGHTALYWYRQSLGQGLEFLIYFQGNSAPDKSGLPSDRFSAERTGGSVSTLTIQRTQQEDSAVYLCASSLALGPGELFFGEGSRLTVL.

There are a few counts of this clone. In DNA, the CDR3 is TGTGCCAGCAGCTTAGGGCAGACTAGCGGGGGGGCCCGTGAGCAGTTCTTC. Translated, it gives CASSLGQTSGGAREQFF. The chain carries TRBV7-2 and TRBJ2-1, with 14 bases matching TRBD2. Germline CDR1 is SGHTA and CDR2 is FQGNSA. V dropped 1 base and J dropped 9; count of bases not matched to a gene: 8. The CDR3 has 17 amino acids. Full variable domain (outside the CDR3, taken from reference TRBV7-2 and TRBJ2-1): GAGVSQSPSNKVTEKGKDVELRCDPISGHTALYWYRQSLGQGLEFLIYFQGNSAPDKSGLPSDRFSAERTGGSVSTLTIQRTQQEDSAVYLCASSLGQTSGGAREQFFGPGTRLTVL.

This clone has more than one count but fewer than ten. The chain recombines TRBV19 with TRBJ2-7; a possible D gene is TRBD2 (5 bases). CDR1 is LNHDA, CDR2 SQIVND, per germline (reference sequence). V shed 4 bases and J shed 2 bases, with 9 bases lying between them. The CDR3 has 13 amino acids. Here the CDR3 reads CASSTTGTYEQYF. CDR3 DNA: TGTGCCAGTAGTACTACGGGAACCTACGAGCAGTACTTC.

The DNA of the CDR3 is TGTGCCAGCAGTTACCTACCCGGGGCCGGGGAGCTGTTTTTT. This sequence encodes CASSYLPGAGELFF. V gene TRBV6-5 combines with J gene TRBJ2-2; D might be TRBD2 (5 bases). This CDR3 is built from 14 residues. Trimming stripped 2 bases from V and 6 bases from J, with 10 bases between. CDR1 and CDR2 (germline): MNHEY, SVGAGI.

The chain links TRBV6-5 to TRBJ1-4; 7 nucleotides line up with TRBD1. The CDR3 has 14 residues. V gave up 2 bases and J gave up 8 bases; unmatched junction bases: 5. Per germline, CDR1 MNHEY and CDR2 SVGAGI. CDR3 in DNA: TGTGCCAGCAGTTACGGGACAGTGGGGGAAAAACTGTTTTTT. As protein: CASSYGTVGEKLFF.

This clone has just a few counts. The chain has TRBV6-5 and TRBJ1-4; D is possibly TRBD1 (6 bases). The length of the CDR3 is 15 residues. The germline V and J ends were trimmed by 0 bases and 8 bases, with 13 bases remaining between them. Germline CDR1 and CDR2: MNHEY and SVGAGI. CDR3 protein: CASSYSTGAREKLFF. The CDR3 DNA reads TGTGCCAGCAGTTACTCGACGGGGGCAAGAGAAAAACTGTTTTTT.

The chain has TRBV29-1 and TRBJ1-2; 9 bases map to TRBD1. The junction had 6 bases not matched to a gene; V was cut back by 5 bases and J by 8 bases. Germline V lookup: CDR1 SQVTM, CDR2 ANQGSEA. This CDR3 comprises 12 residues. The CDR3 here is CSVPGTGKGYTF. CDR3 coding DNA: TGCAGCGTTCCCGGGACAGGGAAGGGCTACACCTTC.

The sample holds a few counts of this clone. In nucleotides, the CDR3 is TGTGCCAGCAGTCCGAGCACAGATACGCAGTATTTT. Protein: CASSPSTDTQYF. V gene TRBV27 combines with J gene TRBJ2-3; D is ambiguous. Trimming removed 5 bases from V and 0 bases from J, with 3 bases in between. Germline V gives CDR1 MNHEY, CDR2 SMNVEV (reference sequence). The CDR3 runs to 12 residues.

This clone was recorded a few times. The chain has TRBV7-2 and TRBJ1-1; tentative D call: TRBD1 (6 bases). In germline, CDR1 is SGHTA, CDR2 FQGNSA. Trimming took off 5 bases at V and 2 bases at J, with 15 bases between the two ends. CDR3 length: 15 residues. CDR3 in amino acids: CASSLRTEVNTEAFF. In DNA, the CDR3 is TGTGCCAGCAGCCTACGGACAGAAGTAAACACTGAAGCTTTCTTT.

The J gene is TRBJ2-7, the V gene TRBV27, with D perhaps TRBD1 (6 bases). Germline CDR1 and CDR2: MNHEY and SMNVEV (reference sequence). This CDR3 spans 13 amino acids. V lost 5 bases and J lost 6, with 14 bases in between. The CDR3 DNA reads TGTGCCAGCAGTCACGACAGGCAAGGCGAGCAGTACTTC. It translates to CASSHDRQGEQYF.